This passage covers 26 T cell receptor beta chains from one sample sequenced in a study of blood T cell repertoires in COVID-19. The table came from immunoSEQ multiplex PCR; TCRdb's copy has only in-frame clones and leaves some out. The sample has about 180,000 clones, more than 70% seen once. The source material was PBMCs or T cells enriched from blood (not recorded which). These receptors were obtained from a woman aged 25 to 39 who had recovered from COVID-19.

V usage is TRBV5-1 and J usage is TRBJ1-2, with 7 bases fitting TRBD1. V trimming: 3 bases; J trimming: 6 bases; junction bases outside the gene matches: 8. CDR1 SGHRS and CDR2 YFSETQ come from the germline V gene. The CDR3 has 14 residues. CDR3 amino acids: CASSWDRSPNGYTF. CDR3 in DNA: TGCGCCAGCAGCTGGGACAGAAGTCCCAATGGCTACACCTTC.

The CDR3, as DNA: TGTGCCAGCAGCTCCGGGACAGGGGTGGAGCAGTACTTC. As protein: CASSSGTGVEQYF. The chain is built from TRBV7-9 and TRBJ2-7; 10 bases line up with TRBD1. V dropped 4 bases and J dropped 7; count of bases not matched to a gene: 4. The CDR3 totals 13 residues. From germline, CDR1 is SEHNR and CDR2 FQNEAQ (reference sequence).

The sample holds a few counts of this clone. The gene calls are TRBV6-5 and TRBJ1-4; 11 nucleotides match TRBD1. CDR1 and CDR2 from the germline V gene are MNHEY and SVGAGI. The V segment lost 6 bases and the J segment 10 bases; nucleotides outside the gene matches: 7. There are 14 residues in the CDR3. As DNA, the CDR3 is TGTGCCAGCAGGGAGGACAGGGGGCGATCAAAACTGTTTTTT. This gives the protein CASREDRGRSKLFF.

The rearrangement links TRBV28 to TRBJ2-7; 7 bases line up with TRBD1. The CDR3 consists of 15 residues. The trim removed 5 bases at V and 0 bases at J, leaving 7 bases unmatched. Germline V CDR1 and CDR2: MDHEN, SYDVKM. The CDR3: CASSLEQGFSYEQYF. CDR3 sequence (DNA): TGTGCCAGCAGTCTGGAACAGGGGTTCTCCTACGAGCAGTACTTC.

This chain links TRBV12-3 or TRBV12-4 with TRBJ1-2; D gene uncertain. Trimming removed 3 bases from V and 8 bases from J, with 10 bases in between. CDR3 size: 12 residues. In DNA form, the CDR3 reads TGTGCCAGCAGTTTTGAAATCGGGGGCTACACCTTC. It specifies CASSFEIGGYTF.

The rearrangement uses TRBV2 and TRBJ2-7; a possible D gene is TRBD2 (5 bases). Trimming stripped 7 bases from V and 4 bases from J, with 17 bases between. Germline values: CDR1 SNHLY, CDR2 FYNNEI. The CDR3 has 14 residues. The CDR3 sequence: CASMRVEPPYEQYF. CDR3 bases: TGTGCCAGCATGAGGGTGGAGCCCCCATACGAGCAGTACTTC.

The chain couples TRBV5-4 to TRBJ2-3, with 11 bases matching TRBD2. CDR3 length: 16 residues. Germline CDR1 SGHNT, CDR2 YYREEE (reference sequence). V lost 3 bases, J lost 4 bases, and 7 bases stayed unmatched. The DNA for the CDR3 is TGTGCCAGCAGCTCCCGACTAGCGGGAATGGCAGATACGCAGTATTTT. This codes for CASSSRLAGMADTQYF.

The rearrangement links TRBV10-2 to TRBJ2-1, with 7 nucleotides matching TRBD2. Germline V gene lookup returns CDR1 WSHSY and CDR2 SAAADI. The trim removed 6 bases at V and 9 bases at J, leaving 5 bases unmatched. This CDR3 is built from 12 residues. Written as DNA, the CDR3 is TGCGCCAGCAGGCTAGCGGTGGGTGAGCAGTTCTTC. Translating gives CASRLAVGEQFF.

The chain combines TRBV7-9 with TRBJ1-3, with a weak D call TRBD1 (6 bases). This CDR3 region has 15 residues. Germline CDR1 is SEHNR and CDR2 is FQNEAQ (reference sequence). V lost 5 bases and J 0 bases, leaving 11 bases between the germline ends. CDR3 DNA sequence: TGTGCCAGCAGCCACGGACAGACCTCTGGAAACACCATATATTTT. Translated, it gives CASSHGQTSGNTIYF.

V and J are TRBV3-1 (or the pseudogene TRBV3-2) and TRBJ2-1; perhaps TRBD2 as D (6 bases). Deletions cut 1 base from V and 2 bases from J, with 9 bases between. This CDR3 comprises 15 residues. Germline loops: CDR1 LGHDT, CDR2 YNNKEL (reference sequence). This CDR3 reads CASSQGGLTYNEQFF. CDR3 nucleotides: TGTGCCAGCAGCCAAGGAGGACTAACCTACAATGAGCAGTTCTTC.

In DNA, the CDR3 is TGTGCCAGTAGTATTCAGGGAGGACACGGGGAGCTGTTTTTT. This sequence encodes CASSIQGGHGELFF. This chain links TRBV19 with TRBJ2-2, with D possibly being TRBD2 (6 bases). This CDR3 has 14 residues. Per germline, CDR1 LNHDA and CDR2 SQIVND (reference sequence). Trimming took 3 bases from V and 7 from J, leaving 12 bases between them. Full variable domain (outside the CDR3, taken from reference TRBV19 and TRBJ2-2): DGGITQSPKYLFRKEGQNVTLSCEQNLNHDAMYWYRQDPGQGLRLIYYSQIVNDFQKGDIAEGYSVSREKKESFPLTVTSAQKNPTAFYLCASSIQGGHGELFFGEGSRLTVL.

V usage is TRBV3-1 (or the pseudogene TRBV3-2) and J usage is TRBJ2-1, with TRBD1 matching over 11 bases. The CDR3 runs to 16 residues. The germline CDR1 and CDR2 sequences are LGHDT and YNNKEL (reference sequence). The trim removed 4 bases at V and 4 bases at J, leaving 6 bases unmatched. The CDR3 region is CASSLHGQGAYNEQFF. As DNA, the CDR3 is TGTGCCAGCAGCCTACACGGACAGGGGGCTTACAATGAGCAGTTCTTC.

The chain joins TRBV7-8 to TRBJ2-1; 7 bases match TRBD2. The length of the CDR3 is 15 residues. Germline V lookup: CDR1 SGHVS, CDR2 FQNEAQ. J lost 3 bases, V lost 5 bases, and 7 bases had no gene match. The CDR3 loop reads CASSPASGDYNEQFF. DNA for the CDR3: TGTGCCAGCAGCCCTGCTAGCGGCGACTACAATGAGCAGTTCTTC.

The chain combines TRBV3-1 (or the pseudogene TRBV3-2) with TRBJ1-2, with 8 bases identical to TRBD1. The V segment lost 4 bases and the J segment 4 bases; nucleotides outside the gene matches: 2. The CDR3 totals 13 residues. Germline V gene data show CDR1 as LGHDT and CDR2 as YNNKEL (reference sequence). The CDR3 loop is CASSPGQAYGYTF. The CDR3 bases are TGTGCCAGCAGCCCGGGACAGGCCTATGGCTACACCTTC.

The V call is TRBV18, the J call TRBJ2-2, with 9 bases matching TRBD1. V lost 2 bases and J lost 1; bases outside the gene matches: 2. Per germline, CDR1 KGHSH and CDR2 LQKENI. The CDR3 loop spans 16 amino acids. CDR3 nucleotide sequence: TGTGCCAGCTCACCAGGGACAGGGCGGAACACCGGGGAGCTGTTTTTT. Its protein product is CASSPGTGRNTGELFF.

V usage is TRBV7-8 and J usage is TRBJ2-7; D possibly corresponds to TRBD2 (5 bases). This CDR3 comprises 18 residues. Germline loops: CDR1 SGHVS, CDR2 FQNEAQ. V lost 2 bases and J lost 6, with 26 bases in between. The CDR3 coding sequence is TGTGCCAGCAGCTTATTGCTTCTTAAGTGGGAGTGGGTCGGCGAGCAGTACTTC. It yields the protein CASSLLLLKWEWVGEQYF.

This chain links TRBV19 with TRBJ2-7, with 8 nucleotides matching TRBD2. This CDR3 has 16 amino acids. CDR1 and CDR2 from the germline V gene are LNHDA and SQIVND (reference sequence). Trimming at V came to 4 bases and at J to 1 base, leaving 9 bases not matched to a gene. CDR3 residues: CASSRTGLDPSYEQYF. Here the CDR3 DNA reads TGTGCCAGTAGTAGAACGGGACTAGACCCTTCCTACGAGCAGTACTTC.

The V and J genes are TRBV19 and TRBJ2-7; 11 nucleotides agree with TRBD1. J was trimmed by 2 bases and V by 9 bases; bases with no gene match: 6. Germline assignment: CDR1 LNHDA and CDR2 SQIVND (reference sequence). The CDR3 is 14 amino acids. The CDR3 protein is CASRTGGRAYEQYF. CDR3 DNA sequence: TGTGCCAGCAGGACAGGGGGCCGGGCCTACGAGCAGTACTTC.

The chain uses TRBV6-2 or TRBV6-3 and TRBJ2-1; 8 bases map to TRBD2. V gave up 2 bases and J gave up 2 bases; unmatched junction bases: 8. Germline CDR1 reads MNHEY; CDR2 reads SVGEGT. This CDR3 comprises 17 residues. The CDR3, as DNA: TGTGCCAGCAGTTACAATTTTGAGCGGGAGCCCTACAATGAGCAGTTCTTC. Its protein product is CASSYNFEREPYNEQFF.

In DNA form, the CDR3 reads TGTGCCATCAGTGAGTCGACAGGGCTCACTGGAAACACCATATATTTT. The encoded protein is CAISESTGLTGNTIYF. The chain employs TRBV10-3 and TRBJ1-3; TRBD1 agrees at 7 bases. The trim removed 0 bases at V and 2 bases at J, leaving 4 bases unmatched. This CDR3 is 16 amino acids long. Germline V gene lookup returns CDR1 ENHRY and CDR2 SYGVKD.

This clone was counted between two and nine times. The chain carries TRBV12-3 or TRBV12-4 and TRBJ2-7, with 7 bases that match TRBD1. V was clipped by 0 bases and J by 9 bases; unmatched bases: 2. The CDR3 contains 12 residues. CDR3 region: CASSLAGTAQYF. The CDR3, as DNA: TGTGCCAGCAGTTTAGCGGGGACAGCGCAGTACTTC.

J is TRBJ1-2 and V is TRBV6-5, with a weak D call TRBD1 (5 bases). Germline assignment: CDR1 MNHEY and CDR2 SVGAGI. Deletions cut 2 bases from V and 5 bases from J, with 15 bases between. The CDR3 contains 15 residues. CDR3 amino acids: CASSYAFGGSYGYTF. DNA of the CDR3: TGTGCCAGCAGTTACGCTTTCGGGGGAAGTTATGGCTACACCTTC.

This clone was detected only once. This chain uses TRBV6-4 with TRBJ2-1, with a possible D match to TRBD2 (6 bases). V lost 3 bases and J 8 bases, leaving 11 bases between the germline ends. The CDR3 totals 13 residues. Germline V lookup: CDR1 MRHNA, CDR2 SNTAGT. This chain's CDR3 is CASSEVAGYEQFF. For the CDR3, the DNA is TGTGCCAGCAGTGAGGTGGCGGGGTATGAGCAGTTCTTC.

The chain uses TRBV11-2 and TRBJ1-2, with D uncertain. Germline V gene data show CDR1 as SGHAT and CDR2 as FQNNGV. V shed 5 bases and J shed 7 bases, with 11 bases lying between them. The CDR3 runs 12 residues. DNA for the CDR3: TGTGCCAGCAGCCTTTGGGCGGGTGGCTACACCTTC. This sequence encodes CASSLWAGGYTF.

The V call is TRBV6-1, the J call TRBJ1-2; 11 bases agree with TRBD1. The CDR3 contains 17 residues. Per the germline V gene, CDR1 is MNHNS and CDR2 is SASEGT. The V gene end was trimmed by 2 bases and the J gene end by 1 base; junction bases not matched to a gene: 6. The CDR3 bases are TGTGCCAGCAGTGAACATCCGGGACAGGGGGGTAACTATGGCTACACCTTC. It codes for CASSEHPGQGGNYGYTF.

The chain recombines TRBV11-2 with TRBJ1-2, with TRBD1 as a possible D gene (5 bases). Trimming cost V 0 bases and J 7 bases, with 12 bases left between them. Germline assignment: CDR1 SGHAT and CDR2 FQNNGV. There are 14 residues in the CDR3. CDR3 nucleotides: TGTGCCAGCAGCTTAGAGAATTGGACATCTGGCTACACCTTC. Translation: CASSLENWTSGYTF.